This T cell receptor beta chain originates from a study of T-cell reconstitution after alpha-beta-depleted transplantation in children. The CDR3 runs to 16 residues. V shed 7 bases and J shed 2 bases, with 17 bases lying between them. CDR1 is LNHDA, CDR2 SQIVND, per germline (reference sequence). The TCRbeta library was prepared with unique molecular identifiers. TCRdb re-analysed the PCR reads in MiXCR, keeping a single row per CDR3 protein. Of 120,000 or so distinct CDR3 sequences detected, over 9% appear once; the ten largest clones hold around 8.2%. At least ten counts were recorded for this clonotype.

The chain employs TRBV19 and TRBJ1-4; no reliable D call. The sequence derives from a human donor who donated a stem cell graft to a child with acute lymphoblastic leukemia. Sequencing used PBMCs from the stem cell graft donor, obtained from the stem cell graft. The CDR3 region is CASTYTLGRTNEKLFF. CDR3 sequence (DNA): TGTGCCAGTACTTATACCCTCGGGAGGACTAATGAAAAACTGTTTTTT.